These 8 T cell receptor beta chains came from one sample sequenced in a study of T cell responses to AZD1222 COVID-19 vaccine (TCRdb year 2021). The sample's time point label, decoded: about 28 days (+/-7) after the second vaccine dose. The label giving this sample's treatment or condition can be read as: meningococcal conjugate vaccine given as trial control. Libraries were made using the immunoSEQ multiplex PCR assay. What TCRdb holds here is the immuneACCESS table cut down to in-frame rearrangements. Part of the clones is not present; checked against another copy, under half of the missing clones reflect an unresolved V gene, and the others are unexplained. This sample is represented by 200,000 to 250,000 clones; less than 95% of them were singletons. The ten largest account for roughly 1.8% of the sample. The sample was peripheral blood, taken 28 days after the second dose of the MenACWY control vaccine. Receptors were obtained from an adult who received the MenACWY meningococcal vaccine as a control.

Only one count was recorded for this clone. The chain links TRBV30 to TRBJ1-5; D is uncertain. This CDR3 is built from 13 residues. V dropped 5 bases and J dropped 0 bases, with 8 bases sitting between them. Per germline, CDR1 GTSNPN and CDR2 SVGIG (reference sequence). CDR3 bases: TGTGCCTGGTGTCCGGATAGCAATCAGCCCCAGCATTTT. This gives the protein CAWCPDSNQPQHF.

This chain joins TRBV5-1 and TRBJ2-1; maybe TRBD2 (6 bases). V lost 1 base and J 0 bases, leaving 11 bases between the germline ends. The germline V gene encodes CDR1 SGHRS and CDR2 YFSETQ. There are 16 residues in the CDR3. CDR3 loop: CASSLRAGLSYNEQFF. The CDR3 DNA follows: TGCGCCAGCAGCTTGAGGGCGGGACTCTCCTACAATGAGCAGTTCTTC.

The gene calls are TRBV28 and TRBJ1-2; D may be TRBD1 (5 bases). V lost 7 bases, J lost 4 bases, and 13 bases lay in between. Germline-derived CDR1 and CDR2 are MDHEN and SYDVKM. This CDR3 contains 13 residues. The CDR3 region is CASTLGVAYGYTF. The CDR3 region has the DNA TGTGCCAGCACTCTAGGGGTTGCCTATGGCTACACCTTC.

The CDR3 is CASSENGRVGSYEQYF. The CDR3 region has the DNA TGTGCCAGCAGTGAAAACGGAAGGGTCGGCTCCTACGAGCAGTACTTC. The chain joins TRBV25-1 to TRBJ2-7; D is uncertain. With 2 bases removed from V and 0 bases from J, the gap between germline ends came to 14 bases. Germline CDR1 MGHDK, CDR2 SYGVNS. This CDR3 has 16 residues.

The V gene is TRBV6-5, the J gene TRBJ2-3; 9 bases are shared with TRBD2. CDR1 and CDR2 from the germline V gene are MNHEY and SVGAGI. CDR3 size: 13 residues. Unmatched junction bases numbered 4, after V lost 9 bases and J lost 3 bases. In DNA form, the CDR3 reads TGTGCCAGTGGGACTAGCATGACAGATACGCAGTATTTT. This sequence encodes CASGTSMTDTQYF.

This rearrangement joins TRBV25-1 to TRBJ1-4; no firm D call. There are 14 residues in the CDR3. CDR1 and CDR2 (germline): MGHDK, SYGVNS. Trimming took 5 bases from V and 0 from J, leaving 7 bases between them. CDR3 sequence (DNA): TGTGCCAGCAGTTCCAAGGCAACTAATGAAAAACTGTTTTTT. Its protein product is CASSSKATNEKLFF.

This clone was found once. The CDR3 DNA reads TGTGCCAGCAGCGTAGGGCGGAACAGGGCCCACCCTGCTACTAATGAAAAACTGTTTTTT. Protein sequence: CASSVGRNRAHPATNEKLFF. The gene calls are TRBV9 and TRBJ1-4; the D gene is possibly TRBD1 (6 bases). V was shortened by 0 bases and J by 2 bases, with 23 bases between the two germline ends. CDR1 and CDR2 from the germline V gene are SGDLS and YYNGEE. There are 20 residues in the CDR3. The complete variable domain, with remaining parts taken from reference TRBV9 and TRBJ1-4, reads DSGVTQTPKHLITATGQRVTLRCSPRSGDLSVYWYQQSLDQGLQFLIQYYNGEERAKGNILERFSAQQFPDLHSELNLSSLELGDSALYFCASSVGRNRAHPATNEKLFFGSGTQLSVL.

The sample holds one count of this clone. The chain carries TRBV14 and TRBJ2-7; D possibly corresponds to TRBD1 (5 bases). The CDR3 totals 15 residues. Germline assignment: CDR1 SGHDN and CDR2 FVKESK. The germline V and J ends were trimmed by 4 bases and 4 bases, with 17 bases remaining between them. This CDR3 reads CASSLGGRVGYEQYF. In DNA form, the CDR3 reads TGTGCCAGCAGCCTCGGCGGCAGGGTGGGGTACGAGCAGTACTTC. The full variable domain, in which reference TRBV14 and TRBJ2-7 provide the parts outside the CDR3, is EAGVTQFPSHSVIEKGQTVTLRCDPISGHDNLYWYRRVMGKEIKFLLHFVKESKQDESGMPNNRFLAERTGGTYSTLKVQPAELEDSGVYFCASSLGGRVGYEQYFGPGTRLTVT.